What follows are 17 T cell receptor beta chains derived from one specimen sequenced in a study of cytomegalovirus exposure and HLA in healthy donors (dated 2017 in TCRdb). Libraries were made using the immunoSEQ multiplex PCR assay. For the multiplex PCR, a mixture combining 60 forward primers for TCR Vbeta segments and 13 reverse primers for TCR Jbeta segments was used. TCRdb limited this immuneACCESS table to in-frame rearrangements with V and J called. A share of clones is missing; checked studies link under half to unresolved V genes, and the rest is unexplained. Recorded for this sample are more than 80,000 clones; under 65% of them occurred a single time. The ten top clones hold under 4% of the sample. Input material: PBMCs. These receptors were obtained from a man aged 60-69 years in good health and CMV-seronegative.

The V and J genes are TRBV4-1 and TRBJ2-4, with 7 nucleotides matching TRBD1. CDR1 and CDR2 from the germline V gene are MGHRA and YSYEKL. This CDR3 comprises 16 residues. With 4 bases clipped from V and 6 bases from J, the junction kept 12 bases outside the gene matches. For the CDR3, the DNA is TGCGCCAGCAGCCTAAAAGAGGGACAGCCACCAAACATTCAGTACTTC. Protein product: CASSLKEGQPPNIQYF.

This clone was observed a handful of times. At one of its ends the junction is not consistent with the germline gene, which may arise from a read error. The CDR3: CASSLSPPPEAFF. In nucleotides, the CDR3 is TGCGCCAGCAGCTTGAGTCCCCCTCCTGAGGCTTTCTTT. The rearrangement joins TRBV5-1 to TRBJ1-1, with D hard to call. The CDR3 sequence is 13 residues long. The germline gives CDR1 SGHRS, CDR2 YFSETQ.

The J gene is TRBJ2-7, the V gene TRBV5-5, with a possible D match to TRBD1 (6 bases). Between the trimmed V and J ends, which lost 0 bases and 3 bases, there was a span of 10 bases. CDR1 is SGHKS and CDR2 is YYEKEE in the germline V gene (reference sequence). The CDR3 runs to 14 residues. The CDR3 DNA sequence: TGTGCCAGCAGCTTGGCGACAGGCGTCTACGAGCAGTACTTC. Its translation is CASSLATGVYEQYF.

This chain joins TRBV6-5 and TRBJ1-2; TRBD1 agrees at 9 bases. The CDR3 sequence is 15 residues long. Unmatched junction bases numbered 6, after V lost 4 bases and J lost 3 bases. Germline V gives CDR1 MNHEY, CDR2 SVGAGI. The CDR3 loop reads CASSSSGTGYYGYTF. CDR3 coding DNA: TGTGCCAGCAGTTCCTCCGGGACAGGGTACTATGGCTACACCTTC.

The chain employs TRBV25-1 and TRBJ2-3, with 7 bases that match TRBD2. After removal of 3 bases from V and 1 base from J, the junction contained 7 bases not matched to a gene. Per the germline V gene, CDR1 is MGHDK and CDR2 is SYGVNS. The CDR3 runs 16 residues. The DNA of the CDR3 is TGTGCCAGCAGTGAGTTTGGCGGGGGAGGCACAGATACGCAGTATTTT. This translates into CASSEFGGGGTDTQYF.

The chain is built from TRBV7-9 and TRBJ1-1; a weak D match, TRBD1 (5 bases). The germline V gene has CDR1 SEHNR and CDR2 FQNEAQ (reference sequence). The V end lost 4 bases, the J end lost 0 bases, and 12 bases lay between the germline ends. CDR3 length equals 15 residues. CDR3 sequence (DNA): TGTGCCAGCAGCTCACCAGACAGCATGAACACTGAAGCTTTCTTT. The encoded protein is CASSSPDSMNTEAFF.

Of note for this clone: The junction does not match germline at one end; this may be a read error. This sequence joins TRBV11-3 and TRBJ1-2; D is possibly TRBD1 (5 bases). This CDR3 is built from 14 residues. Germline CDR1 and CDR2: SGHNT and YENEEA. Written as DNA, the CDR3 is TGTGCCAGCAGTAAAGGAGGGGATAACCATGGCTACACCTTC. This translates into CASSKGGDNHGYTF.

The V call is TRBV4-2, the J call TRBJ1-5; perhaps TRBD1 as D (6 bases). Germline CDR1 reads LGHNA; CDR2 reads YNFKEQ. Trimming pared 0 bases from V and 3 bases from J, leaving 9 bases between. CDR3 length: 15 residues. The CDR3 spells CASSQETGNNQPQHF. The CDR3 coding sequence is TGTGCCAGCAGCCAAGAGACAGGCAACAATCAGCCCCAGCATTTT.

J is TRBJ1-4 and V is TRBV5-1, with 10 nucleotides matching TRBD1. CDR3 length equals 18 residues. CDR1 SGHRS and CDR2 YFSETQ come from the germline V gene. V shed 0 bases and J 2 bases; nucleotides not matched to a gene: 7. DNA for the CDR3: TGCGCCAGCAGCTTGGCCGGGACAGGGGTATGGACTAATGAAAAACTGTTTTTT. Its translation is CASSLAGTGVWTNEKLFF. The full variable domain, its missing parts supplied by reference TRBV5-1 and TRBJ1-4, is KAGVTQTPRYLIKTRGQQVTLSCSPISGHRSVSWYQQTPGQGLQFLFEYFSETQRNKGNFPGRFSGRQFSNSRSEMNVSTLELGDSALYLCASSLAGTGVWTNEKLFFGSGTQLSVL.

This clone was counted between two and nine times. V gene TRBV18 combines with J gene TRBJ1-4, with no clear D. Germline-derived CDR1 and CDR2 are KGHSH and LQKENI. The CDR3 consists of 14 residues. V was trimmed by 3 bases and J by 0 bases, leaving 5 bases between them. Here the CDR3 reads CASSPSTTNEKLFF. The CDR3 region has the DNA TGTGCCAGCTCACCTTCAACAACTAATGAAAAACTGTTTTTT.

The chain is built from TRBV5-1 and TRBJ1-1, with TRBD1 as a possible D gene (6 bases). Germline CDR1 SGHRS, CDR2 YFSETQ. This CDR3 comprises 18 residues. Between the trimmed V and J ends, which lost 3 bases and 4 bases, there was a span of 25 bases. The CDR3 here is CASSSRGRGTGPGTEAFF. The DNA of the CDR3 is TGCGCCAGCAGCTCAAGGGGGAGGGGGACGGGCCCGGGCACTGAAGCTTTCTTT.

This clone was recorded only once. The chain uses TRBV4-2 and TRBJ2-5; 13 nucleotides agree with TRBD2. This CDR3 has 18 residues. Germline values: CDR1 LGHNA, CDR2 YNFKEQ. Trimming removed 1 base from V and 5 bases from J; junction bases left unmatched: 10. CDR3 sequence (DNA): TGTGCCAGCAGCCAAGGAGAACTAGCGGGAGGGAGGTTGGAGACCCAGTACTTC. Translation gives CASSQGELAGGRLETQYF.

The chain couples TRBV12-5 to TRBJ2-3; 8 nucleotides line up with TRBD1. The CDR3 loop spans 16 amino acids. From germline, CDR1 is LGHNT and CDR2 FRNRAP. V lost 5 bases to trimming and J lost 3 bases; unmatched junction nucleotides: 10. CDR3 amino acids: CASGLGTGGWTDTQYF. CDR3 bases: TGTGCTAGTGGTCTCGGAACAGGGGGTTGGACAGATACGCAGTATTTT.

The rearrangement links TRBV6-5 to TRBJ1-5; D is unclear. Germline CDR1 MNHEY, CDR2 SVGAGI. V dropped 5 bases and J dropped 10 bases, with 15 bases sitting between them. This CDR3 comprises 13 residues. CDR3 sequence (DNA): TGTGCCAGCAGTGAAATGGGTGAGCGACCCCAGCATTTT. The encoded protein is CASSEMGERPQHF.

The chain couples TRBV19 to TRBJ2-2; D not certain. V shed 3 bases and J shed 0 bases, with 8 bases lying between them. The CDR3 runs 15 residues. The germline V gene encodes CDR1 LNHDA and CDR2 SQIVND (reference sequence). In nucleotides, the CDR3 is TGTGCCAGTAGTATGTCGAACACGAACACCGGGGAGCTGTTTTTT. It specifies CASSMSNTNTGELFF.

A single count supports this clone. The rearrangement links TRBV27 to TRBJ2-7; D may be TRBD1 (6 bases). Per the germline V gene, CDR1 is MNHEY and CDR2 is SMNVEV (reference sequence). This CDR3 has 13 amino acids. Trimming stripped 3 bases from V and 3 bases from J, with 9 bases between. The CDR3 nucleotides are TGTGCCAGCAGTTTGGAACAGGGCTACGAGCAGTACTTC. Translated, it gives CASSLEQGYEQYF.

V gene TRBV19 combines with J gene TRBJ2-5, with 10 bases matching TRBD2. The J call is in doubt because the DNA end fits TRBJ2-7 better. Per the germline V gene, CDR1 is LNHDA and CDR2 is SQIVND (reference sequence). This CDR3 contains 18 residues. In DNA, the CDR3 is TGTGCCAGTAGTACTGGGGGGCTAGCGGGAGTTGGGGCCTACGAGCAGTACTTC. Its protein is CASSTGGLAGVGAYEQYF.